Listed below are T cell receptor beta chains from one sample, sequenced in a study of OX40 agonist ivuxolimab in advanced cancers. Here immunoSEQ multiplex PCR was the method, and the copy in TCRdb shows in-frame clones only, minus some. The sample lists some 97,000 clones; around 87% were seen once. The source was CD4+ or CD8+ T cells sorted from blood, collected in a trial of the OX40 agonist ivuxolimab. All receptors derive from an adult with an advanced solid tumor such as melanoma, head and neck, liver or kidney cancer. CDR3s include the opening cysteine and the closing phenylalanine or tryptophan. D genes are given only for firm matches. Clone size is given for some rows only: seen once, a few or many times, or a class if the clone is expanded.

cdr3_length,clone_size,d_call,v_call,j_call,cdr3_nt,cdr3_aa
16,-,-,TRBV30,TRBJ1-4,TGTGCCTGGAGTGATGGCCAGGTTTCAACTAATGAAAAACTGTTTTTT,CAWSDGQVSTNEKLFF
15,-,-,TRBV15,TRBJ1-4,TGTGCCACCAGCAGAGATGTGGGATCTAATGAAAAACTGTTTTTT,CATSRDVGSNEKLFF
15,-,TRBD1,TRBV2,TRBJ2-4,TGTGCCAGCAGGTCTGGACAGGGAGGCAAAAACATTCAGTACTTC,CASRSGQGGKNIQYF
17,few,-,TRBV19,TRBJ1-3,TGTGCCAGTAGTATAGTCCGGACTGCTCGTGGAGGAAACACCATATATTTT,CASSIVRTARGGNTIYF
14,-,-,TRBV5-1,TRBJ1-1,TGCGCCAGCAGCTCCCTCACCGGTGGGTCTGAAGCTTTCTTT,CASSSLTGGSEAFF
15,-,-,TRBV7-9,TRBJ1-5,TGCGCCAGCAGCTTGGGTGGCGCGGCAAATCAGCCCCAGCATTTT,CASSLGGAANQPQHF
13,-,-,TRBV14,TRBJ2-7,TGTGCCAGCAGTCTCCAACGGAGGGGCGAGCAGTACTTC,CASSLQRRGEQYF
11,-,-,TRBV28,TRBJ1-1,TGTGCCAGCACCCTTTCCGGCGGAGCTTTCTTT,CASTLSGGAFF
13,-,-,TRBV2,TRBJ2-5,TGTGCCAGCAGTGTAAGACTAGGGGAGACCCAGTACTTC,CASSVRLGETQYF
13,-,-,TRBV30,TRBJ1-3,TGTGCCTGGAGTAAGACAGGCGGAAACACCATATATTTT,CAWSKTGGNTIYF
17,-,-,TRBV18,TRBJ2-2,TGTGCCAGCTCCCCCTCGCTCCTTCGGACAGACCACGGGGAGCTGTTTTTT,CASSPSLLRTDHGELFF
13,once,-,TRBV7-8,TRBJ2-7,TGTGCCAGCACCCAGGCGTTGGGTTACGAGCAGTACTTC,CASTQALGYEQYF